This T cell receptor (beta chain) was sequenced in a study of human T cells and chemical hapten exposure (dated by TCRdb to the early 2020s). Study-wide context: For sensitization, 2% DPC in acetone was applied to a 2 cm by 2 cm area of upper inner arm skin. Throughout the approximately 22-week study period, patients were also given weekly therapeutic DPC doses on the scalp. Patch testing was done on the upper back using Finn chambers containing 0.01% DPC, and results were scored after 6 days according to International Contact Dermatitis Research Group standards. The patient cohort, mostly female, included alopecia areata with under or over 50% scalp involvement, alopecia totalis and alopecia universalis. Libraries were pooled for sequencing, and variation in per-sample TCR yields was attributed mainly to small differences in library volumes within the pool. The study tracked peripheral blood TCR repertoire changes in vivo during primary and secondary sensitization to the hapten diphenylcyclopropenone (DPC) in alopecia patients. Blood samples were taken from patients before sensitization (week 0) and then at 2, 6 and about 24 weeks after DPC sensitization. For TCR sequencing, blood came from about 29 alopecia patients at anywhere from one to four time points (pre-sensitization, 2, 6 and 24 weeks).

With respect to this clonotype: This receptor's antigen is unknown. No much larger clonotype is one base removed from it; base qualities were not supplied.

From the germline V gene, CDR1 is MNHEY and CDR2 is SVGEGT. The CDR3 runs 13 residues from the cysteine to the phenylalanine. The retained sequence is limited to the CDR3, 39 bases, with the frame set at the first base. V sheds 4 bases and J sheds 2 bases, leaving 7 bases between their ends. The full study reports these points: Alopecia, a presumed autoimmune disease, was present in all patients, so the immune response of the patients might differ from that of healthy individuals. Expanded TCRs formed significantly more large CDR3 similarity clusters than pre-sensitization or healthy control sets, consistent with antigen-driven responses. DPC sensitization did not change the number of TCRs with a frequency above 1 in 1000, and there was no evidence of changes in global repertoire structure. After repeated subsampling, the strength of the expansion versus patch-test correlation and the threshold at which it became significant changed. The number of PT1 expanded TCRs positively correlated with patch test score, significant at thresholds 8, 16 and 32 but not 4.

The library was generated by RACE. Sequencing relied on a NextSeq 500. During library preparation, unique molecular identifiers were attached to individual cDNA molecules so that TCRs could be counted in a quantitative, reproducible way. For every blood RNA sample, sequencing covered both the TCR alpha and TCR beta chains. As for how the authors treated the data: A median of approximately 96,000 TCRs per sample was observed, with a range of about 23,224 to 690,600. The Decombinator software suite was used to annotate V, J and CDR3 in the TCR reads. For PS versus PT1 abundance plots, all samples were subsampled to the same number of TCRs (28,000). Expanded TCRs were defined as absent before sensitization and observed at least eight times at the 2-week time point. In TCRdb, the public reads were trimmed at Q25 with fastp and aligned with MiXCR, with productive beta chains retained. Each entry merges the rows of one CDR3 protein and shows their most common DNA and genes. TCRdb, not the original authors, processed these V and J calls. This sample holds 240,000 or so distinct CDR3 sequences; about 8.1% were observed only once. About 2.5% of the sample rests with the top ten.

The time point label, read with the paper, signifies: pre-sensitization, week 0. The treatment or condition label here, explained by the study, means: therapeutic diphenylcyclopropenone sensitization with weekly scalp DPC. Blood at each patch-test visit was drawn before the patch test was applied. Patients were considered eligible if aged 18 to 70, diagnosed with alopecia and deemed suitable for DPC therapy, and patients were excluded if pregnant. Total RNA was extracted from unfractionated whole blood collected in Tempus Blood RNA tubes. The chain is assembled from TRBV6-2 or TRBV6-3 and TRBJ2-3; no confident D gene assignment can be made. Sequencing was performed on whole blood, taken in connection with sensitization to the hapten diphenylcyclopropenone (DPC). The TCR was taken from a woman in her 40s with alopecia areata. Some clones in this sample may be carry-over from other donors' samples. This receptor has the CDR3 CASSSINTDTQYF. Here is the DNA: TGTGCCAGCAGTTCGATCAACACAGATACGCAGTATTTT.